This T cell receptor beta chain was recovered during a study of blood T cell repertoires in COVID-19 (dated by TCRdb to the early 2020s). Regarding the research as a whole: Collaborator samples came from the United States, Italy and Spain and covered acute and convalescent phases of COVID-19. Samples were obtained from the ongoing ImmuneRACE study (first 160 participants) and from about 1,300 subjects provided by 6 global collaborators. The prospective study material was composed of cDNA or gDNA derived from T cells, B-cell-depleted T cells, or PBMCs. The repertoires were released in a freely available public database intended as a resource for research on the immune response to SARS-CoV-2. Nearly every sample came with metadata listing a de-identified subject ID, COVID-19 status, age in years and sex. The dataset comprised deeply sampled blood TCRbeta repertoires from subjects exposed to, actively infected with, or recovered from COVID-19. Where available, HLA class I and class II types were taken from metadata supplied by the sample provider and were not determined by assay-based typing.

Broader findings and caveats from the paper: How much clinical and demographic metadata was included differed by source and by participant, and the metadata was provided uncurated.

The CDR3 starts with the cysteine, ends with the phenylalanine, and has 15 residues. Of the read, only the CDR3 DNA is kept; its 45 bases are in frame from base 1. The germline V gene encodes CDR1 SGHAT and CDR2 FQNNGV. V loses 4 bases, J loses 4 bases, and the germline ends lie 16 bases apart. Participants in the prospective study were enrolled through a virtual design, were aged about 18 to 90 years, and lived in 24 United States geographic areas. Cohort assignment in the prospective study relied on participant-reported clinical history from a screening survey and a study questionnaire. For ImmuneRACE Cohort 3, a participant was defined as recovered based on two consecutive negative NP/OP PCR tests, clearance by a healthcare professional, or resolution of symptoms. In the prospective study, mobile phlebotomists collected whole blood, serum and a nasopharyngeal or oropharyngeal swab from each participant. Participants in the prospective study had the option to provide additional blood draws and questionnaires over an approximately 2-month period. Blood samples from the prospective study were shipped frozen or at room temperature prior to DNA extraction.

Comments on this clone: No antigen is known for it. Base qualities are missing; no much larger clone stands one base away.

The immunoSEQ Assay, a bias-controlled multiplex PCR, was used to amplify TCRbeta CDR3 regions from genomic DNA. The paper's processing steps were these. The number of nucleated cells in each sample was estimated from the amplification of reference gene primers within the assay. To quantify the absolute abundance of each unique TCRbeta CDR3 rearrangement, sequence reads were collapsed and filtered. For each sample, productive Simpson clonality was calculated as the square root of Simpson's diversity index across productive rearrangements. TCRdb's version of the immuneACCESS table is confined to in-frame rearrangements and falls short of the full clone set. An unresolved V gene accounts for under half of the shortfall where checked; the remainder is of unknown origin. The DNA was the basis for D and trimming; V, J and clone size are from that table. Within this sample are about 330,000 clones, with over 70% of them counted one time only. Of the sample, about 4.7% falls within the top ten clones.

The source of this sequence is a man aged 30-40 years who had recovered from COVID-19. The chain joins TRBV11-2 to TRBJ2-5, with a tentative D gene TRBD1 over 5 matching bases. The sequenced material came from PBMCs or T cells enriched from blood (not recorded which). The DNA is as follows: TGTGCCAGCAGCTCCCGGCTCAGGGTGGGAGAGACCCAGTACTTC. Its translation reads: CASSSRLRVGETQYF.